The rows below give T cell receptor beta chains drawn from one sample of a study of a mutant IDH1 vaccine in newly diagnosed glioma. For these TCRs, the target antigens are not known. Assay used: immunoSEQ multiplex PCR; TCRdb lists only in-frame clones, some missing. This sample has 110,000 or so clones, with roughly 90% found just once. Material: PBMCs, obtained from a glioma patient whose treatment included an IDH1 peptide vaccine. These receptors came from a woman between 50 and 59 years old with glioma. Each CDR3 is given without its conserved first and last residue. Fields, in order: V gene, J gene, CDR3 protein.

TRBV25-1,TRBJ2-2,ASQRTGGTGELF
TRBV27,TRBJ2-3,ASSPWASVGTDTQY
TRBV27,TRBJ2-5,ASRGLGAFETQY
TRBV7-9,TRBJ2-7,ASSSMDRAQAALDEQY
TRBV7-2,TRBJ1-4,ASSLEGQILATNEKLF
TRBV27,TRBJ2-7,ASNRRGRGYEQY
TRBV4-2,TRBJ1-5,ASSQVSSAGSPNQPQH
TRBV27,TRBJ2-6,ASSLEASGANVLT
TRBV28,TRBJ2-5,ASSYPPGVLGETQY
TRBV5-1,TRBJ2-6,ASSLRVGEPLSGANVLT
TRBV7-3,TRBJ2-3,ASKKAWSTDTQY
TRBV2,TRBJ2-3,ATRDTLSTDTQY
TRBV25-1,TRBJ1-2,ASSEYSGEGYT
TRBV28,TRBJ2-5,ASTGGMMGIQTQY
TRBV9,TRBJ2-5,ASSVGMGGETQY
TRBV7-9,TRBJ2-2,ASSTPQGATGELF
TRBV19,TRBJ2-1,ASSIGQDLPIQEQF
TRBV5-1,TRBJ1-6,TSSPGQGAPKTLH
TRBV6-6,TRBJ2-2,ASSYDRPNTGELF
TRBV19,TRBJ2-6,ASSMRDRGLAGANVLT
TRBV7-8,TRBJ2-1,ASSQVGTYSYNEQF
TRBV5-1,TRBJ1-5,ASSLGGGNQPQH
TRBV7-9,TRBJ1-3,ASSLDGGNTIY
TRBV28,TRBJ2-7,ASSLDWGSYEQY
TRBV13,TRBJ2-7,ASSLGGSKGEQY
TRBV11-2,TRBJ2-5,ASSQGLAGRVTQY
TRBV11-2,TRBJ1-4,ASSLGQGATNEKLF
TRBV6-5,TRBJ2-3,ASSSGTSRTDTQY
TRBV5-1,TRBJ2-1,ASSGRGGQAGNEQF
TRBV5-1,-,ASSLGPNAYEQY
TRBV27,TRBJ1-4,ASRFNEKLF
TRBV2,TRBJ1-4,ASRGGQGNEKLF
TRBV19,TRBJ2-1,ASSIRQGAHREQF
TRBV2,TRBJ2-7,ASSEGGTVATEQY
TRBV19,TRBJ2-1,ASAGQLSYNEQF
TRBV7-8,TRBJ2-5,ASSLETRGETQY